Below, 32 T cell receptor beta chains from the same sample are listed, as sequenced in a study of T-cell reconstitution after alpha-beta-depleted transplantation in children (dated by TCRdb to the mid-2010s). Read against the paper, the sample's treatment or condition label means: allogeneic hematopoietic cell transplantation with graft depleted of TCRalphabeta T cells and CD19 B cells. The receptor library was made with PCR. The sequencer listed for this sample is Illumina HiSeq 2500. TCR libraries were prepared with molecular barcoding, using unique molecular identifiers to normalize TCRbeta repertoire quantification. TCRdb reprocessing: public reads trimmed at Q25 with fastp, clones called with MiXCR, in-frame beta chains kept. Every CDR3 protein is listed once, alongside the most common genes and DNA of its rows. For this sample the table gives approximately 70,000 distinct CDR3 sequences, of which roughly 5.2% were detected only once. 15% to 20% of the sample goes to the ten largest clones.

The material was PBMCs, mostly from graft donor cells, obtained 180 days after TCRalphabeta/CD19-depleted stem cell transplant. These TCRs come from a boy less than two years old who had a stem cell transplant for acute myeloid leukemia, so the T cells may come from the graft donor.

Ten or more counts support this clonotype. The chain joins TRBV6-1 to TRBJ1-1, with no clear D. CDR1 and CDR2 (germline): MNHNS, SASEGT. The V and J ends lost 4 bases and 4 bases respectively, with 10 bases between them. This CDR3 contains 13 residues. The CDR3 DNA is TGTGCCAGCAGTGGCCCTCTGGGCACTGAAGCTTTCTTT. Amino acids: CASSGPLGTEAFF.

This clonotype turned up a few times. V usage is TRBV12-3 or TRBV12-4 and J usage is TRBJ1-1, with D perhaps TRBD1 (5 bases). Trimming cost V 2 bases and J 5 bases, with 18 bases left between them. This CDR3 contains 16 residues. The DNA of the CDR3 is TGTGCCAGCAGTTTAACCCACAGCTGGGGGATTACTGAAGCTTTCTTT. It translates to CASSLTHSWGITEAFF.

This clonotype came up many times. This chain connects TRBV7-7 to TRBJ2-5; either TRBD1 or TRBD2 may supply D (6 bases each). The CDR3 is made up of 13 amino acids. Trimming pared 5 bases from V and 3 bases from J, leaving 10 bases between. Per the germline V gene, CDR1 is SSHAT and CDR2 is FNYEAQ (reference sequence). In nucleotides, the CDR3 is TGTGCCAGCAGCGGAGGGACAAAAGAGACCCAGTACTTC. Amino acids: CASSGGTKETQYF.

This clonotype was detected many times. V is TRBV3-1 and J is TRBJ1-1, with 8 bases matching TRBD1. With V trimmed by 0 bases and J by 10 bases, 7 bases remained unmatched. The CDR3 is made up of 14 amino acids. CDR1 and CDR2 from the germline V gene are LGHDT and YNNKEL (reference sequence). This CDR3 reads CASSQETGGGGAFF. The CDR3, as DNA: TGTGCCAGCAGCCAAGAAACAGGGGGTGGGGGAGCTTTCTTT.

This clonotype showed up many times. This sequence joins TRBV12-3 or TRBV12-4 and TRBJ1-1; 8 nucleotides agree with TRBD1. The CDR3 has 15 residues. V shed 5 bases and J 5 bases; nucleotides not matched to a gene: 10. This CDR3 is CASSRNTGGRTEAFF. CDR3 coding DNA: TGTGCCAGCAGTCGAAATACAGGGGGACGGACTGAAGCTTTCTTT.

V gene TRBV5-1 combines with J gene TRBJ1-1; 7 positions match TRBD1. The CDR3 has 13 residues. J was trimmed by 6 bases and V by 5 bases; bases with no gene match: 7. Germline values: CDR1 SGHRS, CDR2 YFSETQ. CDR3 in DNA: TGCGCCAGCAGTTTGACAGGGAGGGCTGAAGCTTTCTTT. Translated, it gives CASSLTGRAEAFF.

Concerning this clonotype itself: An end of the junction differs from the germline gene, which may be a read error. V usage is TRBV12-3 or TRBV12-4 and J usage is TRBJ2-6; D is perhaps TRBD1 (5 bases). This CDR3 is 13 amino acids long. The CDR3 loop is CASKGLGAYVLTF. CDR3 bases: TGTGCCAGCAAAGGGCTAGGGGCCTACGTCCTGACTTTC.

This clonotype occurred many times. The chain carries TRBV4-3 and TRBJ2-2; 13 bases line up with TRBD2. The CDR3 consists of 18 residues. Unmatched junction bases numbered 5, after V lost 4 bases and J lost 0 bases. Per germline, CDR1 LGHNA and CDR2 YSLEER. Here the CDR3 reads CASSRRLAGGANTGELFF. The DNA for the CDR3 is TGCGCCAGCAGCCGCCGACTAGCGGGGGGTGCGAACACCGGGGAGCTGTTTTTT.

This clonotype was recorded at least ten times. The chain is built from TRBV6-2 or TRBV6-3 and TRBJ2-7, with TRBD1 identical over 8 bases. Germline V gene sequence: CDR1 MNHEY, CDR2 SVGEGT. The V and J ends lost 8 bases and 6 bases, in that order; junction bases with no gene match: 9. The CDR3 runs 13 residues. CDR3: CASRPGGASEQYF. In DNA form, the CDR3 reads TGTGCCAGCCGACCAGGGGGCGCATCCGAGCAGTACTTC.

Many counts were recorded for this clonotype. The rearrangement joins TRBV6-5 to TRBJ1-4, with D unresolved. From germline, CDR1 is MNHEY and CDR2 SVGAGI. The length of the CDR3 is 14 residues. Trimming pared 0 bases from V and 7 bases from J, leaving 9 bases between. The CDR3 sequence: CASSYSNLAEKLFF. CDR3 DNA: TGTGCCAGCAGTTACTCCAACCTAGCTGAAAAACTGTTTTTT.

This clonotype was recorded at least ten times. The CDR3 here is CASSTGQGNYGYTF. The CDR3, as DNA: TGCGCCAGCAGCACTGGACAGGGGAACTATGGCTACACCTTC. V usage is TRBV5-1 and J usage is TRBJ1-2; 9 bases map to TRBD1. Germline lookup yields CDR1 SGHRS and CDR2 YFSETQ. The CDR3 is made up of 14 amino acids. Trimming cost V 4 bases and J 2 bases; bases outside gene matches: 3.

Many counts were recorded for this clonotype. The chain's CDR3 is CAISGHPNTEAFF. In DNA, the CDR3 is TGTGCCATCAGCGGACACCCGAACACTGAAGCTTTCTTT. The rearrangement joins TRBV10-3 to TRBJ1-1, with D possibly TRBD1 on 5 matching bases. CDR3 length: 13 amino acids. The V and J ends lost 6 bases and 1 base respectively, with 9 bases between them. The germline gives CDR1 ENHRY, CDR2 SYGVKD.

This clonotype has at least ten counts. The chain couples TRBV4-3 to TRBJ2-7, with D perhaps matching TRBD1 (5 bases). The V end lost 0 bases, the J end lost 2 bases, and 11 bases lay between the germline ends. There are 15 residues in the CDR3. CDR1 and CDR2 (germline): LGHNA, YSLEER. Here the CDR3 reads CASSQEDDSPYEQYF. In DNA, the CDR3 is TGCGCCAGCAGCCAAGAGGATGACAGTCCCTACGAGCAGTACTTC.

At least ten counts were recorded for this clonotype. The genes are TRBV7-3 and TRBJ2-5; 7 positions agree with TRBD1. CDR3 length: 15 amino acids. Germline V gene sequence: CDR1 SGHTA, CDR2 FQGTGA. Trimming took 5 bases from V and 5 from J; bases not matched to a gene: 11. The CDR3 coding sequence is TGTGCCAGCAGCCCCGCACAGGGGCCGTGGGAGACCCAGTACTTC. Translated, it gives CASSPAQGPWETQYF.

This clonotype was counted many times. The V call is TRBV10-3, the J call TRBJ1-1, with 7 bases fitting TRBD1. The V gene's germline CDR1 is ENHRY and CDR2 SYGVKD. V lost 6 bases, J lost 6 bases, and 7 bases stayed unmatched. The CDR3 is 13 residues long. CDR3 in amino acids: CAISQGVRSEAFF. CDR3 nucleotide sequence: TGTGCCATCAGCCAGGGGGTCCGATCTGAAGCTTTCTTT.

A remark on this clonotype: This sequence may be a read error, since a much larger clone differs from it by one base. The CDR3 sequence is CASRLNTEAFF. The CDR3 bases are TGCGCCAGCAGGCTGAACACTGAAGCTTTCTTT. The chain joins TRBV5-1 to TRBJ1-1, with D uncertain. Trimming removed 5 bases at V and 0 bases at J, with 2 bases between. Germline V gives CDR1 SGHRS, CDR2 YFSETQ. The CDR3 totals 11 residues.

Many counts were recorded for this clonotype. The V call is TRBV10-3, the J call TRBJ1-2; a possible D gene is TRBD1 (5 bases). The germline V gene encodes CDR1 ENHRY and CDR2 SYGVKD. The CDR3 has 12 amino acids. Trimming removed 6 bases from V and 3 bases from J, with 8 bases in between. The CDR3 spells CAIRGGDYGYTF. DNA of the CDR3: TGTGCCATCAGGGGAGGGGACTATGGCTACACCTTC.

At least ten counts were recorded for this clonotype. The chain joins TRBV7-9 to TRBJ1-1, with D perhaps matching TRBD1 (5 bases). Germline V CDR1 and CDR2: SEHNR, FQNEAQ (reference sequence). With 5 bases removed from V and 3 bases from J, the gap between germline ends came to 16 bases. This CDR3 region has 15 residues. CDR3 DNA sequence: TGTGCCAGCAGCCGAGGGTGGGGCGCGGACACTGAAGCTTTCTTT. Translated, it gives CASSRGWGADTEAFF. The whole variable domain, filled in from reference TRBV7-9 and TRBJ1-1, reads DTGVSQNPRHKITKRGQNVTFRCDPISEHNRLYWYRQTLGQGPEFLTYFQNEAQLEKSRLLSDRFSAERPKGSFSTLEIQRTEQGDSAMYLCASSRGWGADTEAFFGQGTRLTVV.

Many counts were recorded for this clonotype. The CDR3 here is CASSFSGGETGELFF. The CDR3 bases are TGTGCCAGCAGTTTTAGCGGGGGGGAAACCGGGGAGCTGTTTTTT. The J gene is TRBJ2-2, the V gene TRBV12-3 or TRBV12-4; the match to TRBD2 covers 11 bases. The CDR3 totals 15 residues. J lost 5 bases, V lost 3 bases, and 2 bases had no gene match.

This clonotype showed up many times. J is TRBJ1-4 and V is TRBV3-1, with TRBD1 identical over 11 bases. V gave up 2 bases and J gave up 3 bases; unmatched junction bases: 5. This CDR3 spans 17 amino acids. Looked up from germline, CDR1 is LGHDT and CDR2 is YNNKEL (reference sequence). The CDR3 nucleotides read TGTGCCAGCAGCCAAACGGACAGGGGGCCTGCTAATGAAAAACTGTTTTTT. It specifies CASSQTDRGPANEKLFF.

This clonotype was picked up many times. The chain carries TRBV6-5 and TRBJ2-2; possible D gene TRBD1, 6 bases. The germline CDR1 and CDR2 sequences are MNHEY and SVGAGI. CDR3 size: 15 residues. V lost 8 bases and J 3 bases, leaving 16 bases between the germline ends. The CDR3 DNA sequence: TGTGCCAGCCGACGGGACAACTTATACACCGGGGAGCTGTTTTTT. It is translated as CASRRDNLYTGELFF.

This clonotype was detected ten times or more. Here the CDR3 reads CATGFGETQYF. DNA of the CDR3: TGTGCCACCGGCTTCGGAGAGACCCAGTACTTC. The chain employs TRBV12-3 or TRBV12-4 and TRBJ2-5, with D unresolved. CDR3 size: 11 residues. V was clipped by 10 bases and J by 4 bases, with 10 bases between them.

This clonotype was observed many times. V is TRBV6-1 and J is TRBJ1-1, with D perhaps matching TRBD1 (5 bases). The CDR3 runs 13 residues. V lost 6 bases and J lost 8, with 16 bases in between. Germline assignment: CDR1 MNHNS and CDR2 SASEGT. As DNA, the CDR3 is TGTGCCAGCAGCGAAATTGACAGCTCAGAAGCTTTCTTT. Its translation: CASSEIDSSEAFF.

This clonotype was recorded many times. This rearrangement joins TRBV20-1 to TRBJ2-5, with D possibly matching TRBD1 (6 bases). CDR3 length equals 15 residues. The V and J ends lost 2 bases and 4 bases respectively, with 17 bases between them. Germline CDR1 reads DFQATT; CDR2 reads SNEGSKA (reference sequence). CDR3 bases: TGCAGTGCTAGATCCTGGGGGCTAGCCCGAGAGACCCAGTACTTC. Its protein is CSARSWGLARETQYF.

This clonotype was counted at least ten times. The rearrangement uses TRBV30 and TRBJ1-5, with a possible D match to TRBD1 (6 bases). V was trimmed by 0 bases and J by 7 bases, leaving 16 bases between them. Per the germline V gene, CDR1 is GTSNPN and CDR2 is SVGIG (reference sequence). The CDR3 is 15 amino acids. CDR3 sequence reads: CAWSVQGIRFQPQHF. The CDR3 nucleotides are TGTGCCTGGAGTGTCCAGGGGATTCGGTTCCAGCCCCAGCATTTT.

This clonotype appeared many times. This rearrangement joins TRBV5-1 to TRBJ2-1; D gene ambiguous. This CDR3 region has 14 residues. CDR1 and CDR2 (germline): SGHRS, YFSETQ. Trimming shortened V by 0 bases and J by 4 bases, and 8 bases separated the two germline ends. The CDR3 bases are TGCGCCAGCAGCTTGGCCTTGGGGTACAATGAGCAGTTCTTC. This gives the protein CASSLALGYNEQFF.

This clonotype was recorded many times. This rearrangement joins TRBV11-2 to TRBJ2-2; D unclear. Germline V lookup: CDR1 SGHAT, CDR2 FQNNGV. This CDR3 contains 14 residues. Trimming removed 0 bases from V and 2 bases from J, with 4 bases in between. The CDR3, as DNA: TGTGCCAGCAGCTTAGATTTTAACACCGGGGAGCTGTTTTTT. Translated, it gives CASSLDFNTGELFF.

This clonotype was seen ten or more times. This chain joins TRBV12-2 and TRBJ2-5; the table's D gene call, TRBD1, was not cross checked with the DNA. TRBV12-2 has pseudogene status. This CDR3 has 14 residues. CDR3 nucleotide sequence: TGTGCAAGTCGCACCCGACAGGGCCAAGAGACCCAGTACTTC. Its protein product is CASRTRQGQETQYF.

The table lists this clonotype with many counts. The CDR3 loop reads CATSEHRGTGANVLTF. In DNA, the CDR3 is TGTGCCACCAGTGAACACAGGGGAACTGGGGCCAACGTCCTGACTTTC. The rearrangement uses TRBV24-1 and TRBJ2-6; 7 bases match TRBD1. This CDR3 is 16 amino acids long. The J segment lost 2 bases and the V segment lost 4 bases, leaving 4 bases of the junction unmatched. Looked up from germline, CDR1 is KGHDR and CDR2 is SFDVKD.

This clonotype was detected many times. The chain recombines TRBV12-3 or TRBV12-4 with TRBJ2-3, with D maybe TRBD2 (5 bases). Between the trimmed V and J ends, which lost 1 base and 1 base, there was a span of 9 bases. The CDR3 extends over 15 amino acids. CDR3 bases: TGTGCCAGCAGTTTAGTTGCCGGGGGCACAGATACGCAGTATTTT. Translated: CASSLVAGGTDTQYF.

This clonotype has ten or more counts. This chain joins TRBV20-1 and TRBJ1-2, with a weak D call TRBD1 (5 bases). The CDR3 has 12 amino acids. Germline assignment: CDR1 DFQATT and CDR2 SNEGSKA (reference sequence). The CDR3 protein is CSPPRGNYGYTF. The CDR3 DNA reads TGCAGCCCCCCTCGGGGGAACTATGGCTACACCTTC.

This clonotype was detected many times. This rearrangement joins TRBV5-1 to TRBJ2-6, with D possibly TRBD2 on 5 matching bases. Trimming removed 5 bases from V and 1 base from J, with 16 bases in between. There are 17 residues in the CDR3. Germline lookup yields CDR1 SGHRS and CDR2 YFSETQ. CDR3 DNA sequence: TGCGCCAGCAGTGGAGGTCCCGCCTTTTCTGGGGCCAACGTCCTGACTTTC. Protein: CASSGGPAFSGANVLTF.